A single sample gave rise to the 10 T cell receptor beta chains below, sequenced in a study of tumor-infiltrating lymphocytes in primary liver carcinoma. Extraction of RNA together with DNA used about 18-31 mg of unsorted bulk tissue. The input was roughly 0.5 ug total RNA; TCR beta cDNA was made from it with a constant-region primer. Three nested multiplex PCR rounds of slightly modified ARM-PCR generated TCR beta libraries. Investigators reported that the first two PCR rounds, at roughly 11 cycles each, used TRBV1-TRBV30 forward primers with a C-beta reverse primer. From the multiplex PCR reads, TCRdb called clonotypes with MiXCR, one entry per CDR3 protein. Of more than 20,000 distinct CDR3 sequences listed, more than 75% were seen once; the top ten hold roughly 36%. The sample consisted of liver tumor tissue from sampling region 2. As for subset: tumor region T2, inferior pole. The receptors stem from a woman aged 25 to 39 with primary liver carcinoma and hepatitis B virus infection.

The CDR3 DNA reads as TGTGCCAGCAGTCGGTTCACGGGAGGACGCTCCAACCAGCCCCAGCATTTT. Its translation is CASSRFTGGRSNQPQHF. The gene calls are TRBV28 and TRBJ1-5; no definite D call. This CDR3 spans 17 amino acids. Germline V gene lookup returns CDR1 MDHEN and CDR2 SYDVKM. V was cut by 5 bases and J by 7 bases, with 24 bases left in between.

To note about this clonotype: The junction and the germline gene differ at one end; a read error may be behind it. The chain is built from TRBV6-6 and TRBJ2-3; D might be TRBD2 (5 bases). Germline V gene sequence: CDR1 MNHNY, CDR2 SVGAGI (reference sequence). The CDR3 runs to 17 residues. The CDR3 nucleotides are TGTACCAGCAGTTATCAGAGCGGACTTCGACGCACAGATACGCAGTATTTT. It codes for CTSSYQSGLRRTDTQYF.

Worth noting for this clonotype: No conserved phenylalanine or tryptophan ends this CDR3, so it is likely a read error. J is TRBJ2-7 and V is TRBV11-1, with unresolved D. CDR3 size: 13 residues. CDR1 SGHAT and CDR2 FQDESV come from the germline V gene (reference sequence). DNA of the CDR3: TGTGTCAGCAGCTTAGGATATCTCCGCGGGCAGTACCTC. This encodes CVSSLGYLRGQYL.

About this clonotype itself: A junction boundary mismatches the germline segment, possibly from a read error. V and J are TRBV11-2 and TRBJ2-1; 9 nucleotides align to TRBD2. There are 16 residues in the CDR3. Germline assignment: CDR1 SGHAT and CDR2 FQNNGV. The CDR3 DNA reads TGTGGCAGCAGCGCGAGCGGGAGGTTCTCCTACAACGAGCAGTTCTTC. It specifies CGSSASGRFSYNEQFF.

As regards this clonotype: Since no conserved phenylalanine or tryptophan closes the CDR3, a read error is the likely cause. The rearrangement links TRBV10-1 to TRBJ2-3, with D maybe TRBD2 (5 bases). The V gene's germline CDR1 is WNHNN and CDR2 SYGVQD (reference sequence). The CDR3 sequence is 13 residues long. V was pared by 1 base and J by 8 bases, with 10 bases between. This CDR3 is CASSECRRSTQYI. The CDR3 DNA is TGCGCCAGCAGTGAGTGCAGGAGGAGTACGCAGTATATT.

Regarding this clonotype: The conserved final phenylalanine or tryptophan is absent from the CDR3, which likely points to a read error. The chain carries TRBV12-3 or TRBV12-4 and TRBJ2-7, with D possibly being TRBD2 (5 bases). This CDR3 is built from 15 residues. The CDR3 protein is CASLQSGTRGYEQYL. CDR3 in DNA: TGTGCCAGCCTACAATCCGGTACACGGGGTTACGAACAGTACTTA.

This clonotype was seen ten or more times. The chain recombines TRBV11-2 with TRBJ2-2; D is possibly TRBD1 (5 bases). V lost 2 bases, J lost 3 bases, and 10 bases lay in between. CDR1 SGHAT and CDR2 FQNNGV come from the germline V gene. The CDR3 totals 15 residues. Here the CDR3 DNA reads TGTGCCAGCAGCTTACTCAGGGCGGACACCGGGGAGCTGTTTTTT. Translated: CASSLLRADTGELFF. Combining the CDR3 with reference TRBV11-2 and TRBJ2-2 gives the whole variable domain EAGVAQSPRYKIIEKRQSVAFWCNPISGHATLYWYQQILGQGPKLLIQFQNNGVVDDSQLPKDRFSAERLKGVDSTLKIQPAKLEDSAVYLCASSLLRADTGELFFGEGSRLTVL.

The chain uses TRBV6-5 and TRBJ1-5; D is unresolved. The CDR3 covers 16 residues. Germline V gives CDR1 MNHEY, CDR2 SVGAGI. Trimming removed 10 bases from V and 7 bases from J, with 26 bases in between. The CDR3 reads CANTSVRGNRLQPQHF. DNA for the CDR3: TGTGCCAACACCTCGGTGCGGGGAAACCGATTACAGCCCCAGCATTTT.

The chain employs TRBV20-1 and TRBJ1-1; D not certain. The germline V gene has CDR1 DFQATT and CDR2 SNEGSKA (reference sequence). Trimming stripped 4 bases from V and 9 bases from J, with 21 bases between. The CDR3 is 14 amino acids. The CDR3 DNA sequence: TGCAGTGCTACCTACCGTGATCTCGCGACCCAAGCTTTCTTT. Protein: CSATYRDLATQAFF.

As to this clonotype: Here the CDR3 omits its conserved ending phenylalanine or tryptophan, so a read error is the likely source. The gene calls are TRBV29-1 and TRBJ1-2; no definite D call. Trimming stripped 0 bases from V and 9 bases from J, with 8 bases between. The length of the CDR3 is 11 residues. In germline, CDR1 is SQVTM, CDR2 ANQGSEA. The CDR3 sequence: CSVEDHTCYTC. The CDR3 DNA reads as TGCAGCGTTGAAGATCACACCTGCTACACCTGC.